The source of this T cell receptor beta chain is a study of shared clonotypes between healthy human individuals. About the study: For every donor, three CD4 naive, three CD4 memory, two CD8 naive and one CD8 memory plates were used.

Data came from immunoSEQ multiplex PCR; TCRdb stores just in-frame clones and leaves some out. The sample yields about 680,000 clones, 72% seen once. The study's findings and limits: With a handful of donors compared, roughly 4.9% of naive CD4 clonotypes were shared. Having only a few donors restricted how much genetic and exposure-history diversity was captured.

With respect to this clone: Its antigen is currently unknown.

Germline loops: CDR1 SGHTA, CDR2 FQGNSA. After removal of 6 bases from V and 7 bases from J, the junction contained 8 bases not matched to a gene. The CDR3 runs 14 residues. The receptor's source is a woman between 25 and 40 years old in good health. V and J are TRBV7-2 and TRBJ2-2; 7 nucleotides align to TRBD2. The sample was memory CD4+ T cells sorted from blood. As for subset: CD45RA-negative fraction. The CDR3 protein is CASSTVAGDGELFF. DNA for the CDR3: TGTGCCAGCAGTACCGTAGCGGGCGACGGGGAGCTGTTTTTT.